These 28 T cell receptor beta chains originate from one sample sequenced in a study of post-analysis software for immune sequencing data. Unique molecular identifiers were built into the TCR beta cDNA libraries. Each CDR3 protein is one row after TCRdb ran MiXCR on the PCR reads. This sample yields fewer than 850,000 distinct CDR3 sequences, of which about 43% are seen a single time; roughly 4.5% belongs to the top ten. These receptors' targets are unknown. Study results and caveats: TRBV segments more frequent in patients than in controls numbered roughly five and included TRBV5-6, TRBV5-1 and TRBV20-1.

Sequencing was performed on blood. These receptors were taken from a girl aged 5-17 years with multiple sclerosis.

V gene TRBV5-6 combines with J gene TRBJ2-3; 9 bases line up with TRBD2. Germline V gives CDR1 SGHDT, CDR2 YYEEEE. This CDR3 comprises 16 residues. The trim removed 5 bases at V and 2 bases at J, leaving 9 bases unmatched. The CDR3 spells CASSSILAGFTDTQYF. The CDR3 DNA reads as TGTGCCAGCAGTTCCATTCTAGCGGGATTCACAGATACGCAGTATTTT.

A few counts support this clonotype. This chain uses TRBV9 with TRBJ2-7, with D possibly matching TRBD1 (6 bases). CDR3 size: 14 residues. Germline CDR1 SGDLS, CDR2 YYNGEE. V was clipped by 1 base and J by 3 bases, with 11 bases between them. This CDR3 is CASSVRGTDYEQYF. CDR3 coding DNA: TGTGCCAGCAGCGTAAGGGGGACCGACTACGAGCAGTACTTC. Looking up the rest from reference TRBV9 and TRBJ2-7 gives the full variable domain: DSGVTQTPKHLITATGQRVTLRCSPRSGDLSVYWYQQSLDQGLQFLIQYYNGEERAKGNILERFSAQQFPDLHSELNLSSLELGDSALYFCASSVRGTDYEQYFGPGTRLTVT.

This clonotype has a count of ten or more. The rearrangement joins TRBV12-3 or TRBV12-4 to TRBJ2-1, with 9 bases matching TRBD2. The V segment lost 1 base and the J segment 10 bases; nucleotides outside the gene matches: 2. The CDR3 is made up of 13 amino acids. The chain's CDR3 is CASSLGLAGEQFF. In DNA, the CDR3 is TGTGCCAGCAGTTTAGGCCTAGCGGGAGAGCAGTTCTTC.

CDR3 DNA: TGTGCCAGCAGCTTAGGGGGTAAATCTTTGGAGTACTTC. This sequence encodes CASSLGGKSLEYF. The chain couples TRBV11-2 to TRBJ2-7, with unresolved D. V was trimmed by 1 base and J by 11 bases, leaving 15 bases between them. The CDR3 contains 13 residues. The germline gives CDR1 SGHAT, CDR2 FQNNGV. The full variable domain, completed using reference TRBV11-2 and TRBJ2-7, is EAGVAQSPRYKIIEKRQSVAFWCNPISGHATLYWYQQILGQGPKLLIQFQNNGVVDDSQLPKDRFSAERLKGVDSTLKIQPAKLEDSAVYLCASSLGGKSLEYFGPGTRLTVT.

This clonotype was counted only a few times. The CDR3 region has the DNA TGTGCCAGCAAAAGGGGACAGGGTAACTATGGCTACACCTTC. Its translation: CASKRGQGNYGYTF. The chain joins TRBV6-5 to TRBJ1-2; the match to TRBD1 covers 9 bases. CDR3 length: 14 residues. Germline CDR1 reads MNHEY; CDR2 reads SVGAGI. J lost 1 base, V lost 7 bases, and 4 bases had no gene match.

The chain is built from TRBV5-1 and TRBJ2-4; 8 nucleotides align to TRBD1. The V gene end was trimmed by 1 base and the J gene end by 8 bases; junction bases not matched to a gene: 8. CDR3 length: 15 residues. CDR1 and CDR2 from the germline V gene are SGHRS and YFSETQ. The CDR3 DNA sequence: TGCGCCAGCAGCTTGCAGGGGGCTCGGGGTGACATTCAGTACTTC. Its protein product is CASSLQGARGDIQYF.

This chain uses TRBV6-2 or TRBV6-3 with TRBJ1-1; TRBD1 aligns across 8 bases. With V trimmed by 6 bases and J by 7 bases, 4 bases remained unmatched. This CDR3 is 12 amino acids long. Germline CDR1 is MNHEY and CDR2 is SVGEGT. The CDR3 here is CASSPDRVEAFF. CDR3 coding DNA: TGTGCCAGCAGCCCGGACAGGGTTGAAGCTTTCTTT.

This clonotype was seen a few times. One end of the junction is discordant with germline, which a read error may explain. V usage is TRBV10-2 and J usage is TRBJ2-5; D not certain. The DNA matches TRBJ2-7 better at its end, which makes the J call doubtful. Germline V gene lookup returns CDR1 WSHSY and CDR2 SAAADI. The CDR3 has 14 amino acids. The CDR3 bases are TGCACCAGCAGTGATAGGGATAACGGCTACGAGCAGTACTTC. Its protein product is CTSSDRDNGYEQYF.

This chain uses TRBV7-9 with TRBJ1-2; TRBD1 aligns across 10 bases. This CDR3 has 14 amino acids. Germline V gives CDR1 SEHNR, CDR2 FQNEAQ (reference sequence). V was pared by 4 bases and J by 7 bases, with 6 bases of the junction left unmatched. The CDR3 DNA follows: TGTGCCAGCAGCTACGGGACAGGGGCGGGTGGCTACACCTTC. It translates to CASSYGTGAGGYTF.

This sequence joins TRBV21-1 and TRBJ2-3; the table's D call, TRBD1, has no DNA check behind it. TRBV21-1 is an annotated pseudogene. The CDR3 loop spans 18 amino acids. The DNA of the CDR3 is TGTGCCAGCAGCGGGAGATGGTGGGACCCCGGGCTGGCAGATACGCAGTATTTT. It translates to CASSGRWWDPGLADTQYF.

This clonotype was seen a few times. The chain has TRBV20-1 and TRBJ2-7, with TRBD1 matching 7 bases. This CDR3 has 12 residues. With V trimmed by 3 bases and J by 3 bases, 2 bases remained unmatched. The germline CDR1 and CDR2 sequences are DFQATT and SNEGSKA (reference sequence). The CDR3 sequence: CSARGQIYEQYF. The CDR3 DNA reads TGCAGTGCTAGGGGACAGATCTACGAGCAGTACTTC.

The chain links TRBV7-9 to TRBJ2-1; D gene uncertain. Trimming cost V 4 bases and J 5 bases, with 15 bases left between them. CDR1 is SEHNR and CDR2 is FQNEAQ in the germline V gene (reference sequence). This CDR3 is built from 15 residues. The CDR3 bases are TGTGCCAGCAGCTCGTCGGATACCCTCGACAATGAGCAGTTCTTC. Translating it yields CASSSSDTLDNEQFF.

This clonotype has at least ten counts. The chain has TRBV29-1 and TRBJ1-1; TRBD1 matches at 8 bases. CDR3 length: 13 residues. The V gene's germline CDR1 is SQVTM and CDR2 ANQGSEA. Unmatched junction bases numbered 5, after V lost 7 bases and J lost 1 base. In DNA form, the CDR3 reads TGCAGCGCCCAAACAGGGGGGAACACTGAAGCTTTCTTT. It translates to CSAQTGGNTEAFF.

This clonotype was counted once. The chain has TRBV5-1 and TRBJ2-4; the match to TRBD2 covers 10 bases. Germline CDR1 is SGHRS and CDR2 is YFSETQ. The V and J ends lost 6 bases and 13 bases, in that order; junction bases with no gene match: 13. The CDR3 has 14 residues. CDR3 coding DNA: TGCGCCAGCAACTCGCAGTGGACTAGCGGTGAGCAGTACTTC. Translation gives CASNSQWTSGEQYF.

The CDR3 here is CASSQEATGGETQYF. The CDR3, as DNA: TGCGCCAGCAGCCAAGAAGCAACAGGCGGGGAGACCCAGTACTTC. This chain joins TRBV4-3 and TRBJ2-5; D is possibly TRBD1 or TRBD2 (5 bases each). Germline loops: CDR1 LGHNA, CDR2 YSLEER. The CDR3 length is 15 residues. With 0 bases removed from V and 5 bases from J, the gap between germline ends came to 13 bases.

The V gene is TRBV12-3 or TRBV12-4, the J gene TRBJ2-1; D possibly uses TRBD1 or TRBD2 (6 bases each). Trimming removed 6 bases at V and 13 bases at J, with 16 bases between. The CDR3 sequence is 12 residues long. The DNA for the CDR3 is TGTGCCAGCAGGCTGGGGGGCGTAGACCAGTTCTTC. This translates into CASRLGGVDQFF.

This chain uses TRBV7-9 with TRBJ2-1, with TRBD2 identical over 11 bases. CDR3 length: 17 residues. With 1 base clipped from V and 3 bases from J, the junction kept 5 bases outside the gene matches. Germline V gene data show CDR1 as SEHNR and CDR2 as FQNEAQ (reference sequence). CDR3 residues: CASSLVLAGGLYNEQFF. The DNA of the CDR3 is TGTGCCAGCAGCTTAGTTCTAGCGGGAGGTCTCTACAATGAGCAGTTCTTC. The full variable domain, rest sourced from reference TRBV7-9 and TRBJ2-1, is DTGVSQNPRHKITKRGQNVTFRCDPISEHNRLYWYRQTLGQGPEFLTYFQNEAQLEKSRLLSDRFSAERPKGSFSTLEIQRTEQGDSAMYLCASSLVLAGGLYNEQFFGPGTRLTVL.

This clonotype has just a few counts. This rearrangement joins TRBV10-3 to TRBJ1-1, with a weak D call TRBD1 (5 bases). Per germline, CDR1 ENHRY and CDR2 SYGVKD. The CDR3 has 14 residues. V lost 2 bases to trimming and J lost 4 bases, with 11 bases between them. The CDR3 loop reads CAISELGDVTEAFF. The CDR3 region has the DNA TGTGCCATCAGTGAGCTGGGGGATGTCACTGAAGCTTTCTTT.

This rearrangement joins TRBV20-1 to TRBJ2-4; 9 bases are a match to TRBD2. Matching the DNA end better, TRBJ2-5 makes the J call doubtful. Germline V gives CDR1 DFQATT, CDR2 SNEGSKA (reference sequence). CDR3 length equals 14 residues. The CDR3 reads CSARVAGAGETQYF. Written as DNA, the CDR3 is TGCAGTGCTAGGGTAGCGGGAGCGGGAGAGACCCAGTACTTC.

This clonotype was recorded once. The CDR3 loop reads CASSWGLGQGNTYEQYF. CDR3 bases: TGTGCCAGCAGCTGGGGCCTAGGACAGGGCAATACCTACGAGCAGTACTTC. V and J are TRBV7-9 and TRBJ2-5, with 8 bases lining up with TRBD1. The end of the DNA aligns better with TRBJ2-7, so the J call may be wrong. The CDR3 is 17 residues long. Germline values: CDR1 SEHNR, CDR2 FQNEAQ (reference sequence).

There are a few counts of this clonotype. The CDR3, as DNA: TGCGCCAGCAGCTTGATGGCGGGAGGTTATGAGCAGTTCTTC. This encodes CASSLMAGGYEQFF. The chain recombines TRBV5-1 with TRBJ2-1; 8 positions match TRBD2. Germline CDR1 SGHRS, CDR2 YFSETQ. Trimming took 1 base from V and 8 from J; bases not matched to a gene: 5. There are 14 residues in the CDR3.

The rearrangement uses TRBV27 and TRBJ2-2, with D possibly being TRBD1 (6 bases). Germline CDR1 MNHEY, CDR2 SMNVEV (reference sequence). The CDR3 sequence is 17 residues long. Deletions cut 2 bases from V and 4 bases from J, with 17 bases between. In DNA form, the CDR3 reads TGTGCCAGCAGTTTACTTGGACTCCGAGGGGGCACCGGGGAGCTGTTTTTT. Translated, it gives CASSLLGLRGGTGELFF.

The chain uses TRBV19 and TRBJ1-1; 8 bases line up with TRBD1. V was clipped by 5 bases and J by 1 base; unmatched bases: 6. The length of the CDR3 is 15 residues. The germline gives CDR1 LNHDA, CDR2 SQIVND (reference sequence). In DNA, the CDR3 is TGTGCCAGTAGTCCCCAGGGGGCGCGGAACACTGAAGCTTTCTTT. Protein product: CASSPQGARNTEAFF.

This clonotype appeared a few times. The V and J genes are TRBV6-5 and TRBJ2-3; 10 bases are a match to TRBD2. This CDR3 spans 15 amino acids. Germline lookup yields CDR1 MNHEY and CDR2 SVGAGI. J was trimmed by 2 bases and V by 7 bases; bases with no gene match: 6. The CDR3 here is CASTRTSGYTDTQYF. Here the CDR3 DNA reads TGTGCCAGCACCAGGACTAGCGGATACACAGATACGCAGTATTTT.

This rearrangement joins TRBV4-1 to TRBJ2-3; D call uncertain. With 3 bases removed from V and 0 bases from J, the gap between germline ends came to 10 bases. Germline CDR1 MGHRA, CDR2 YSYEKL. The CDR3 runs to 15 residues. CDR3 nucleotide sequence: TGCGCCAGCAGCCATAAGGGTCCCAGCACAGATACGCAGTATTTT. Translating it yields CASSHKGPSTDTQYF.

The chain carries TRBV6-2 or TRBV6-3 and TRBJ1-5, with 7 bases matching TRBD1. Germline V lookup: CDR1 MNHEY, CDR2 SVGEGT. The V segment lost 6 bases and the J segment 4 bases; nucleotides outside the gene matches: 9. This CDR3 contains 15 residues. The CDR3 DNA reads as TGTGCCAGCAGCCAACCGACAGGGCCAAATCAGCCCCAGCATTTT. Protein: CASSQPTGPNQPQHF.

The chain employs TRBV7-9 and TRBJ2-5; 9 nucleotides agree with TRBD2. The J call may be faulty, since TRBJ2-7 better matches the DNA end. Germline lookup yields CDR1 SEHNR and CDR2 FQNEAQ (reference sequence). The CDR3 is 15 residues long. This CDR3 reads CASSSPTSGNYEQYF. CDR3 DNA sequence: TGTGCCAGCAGCTCACCGACTAGCGGAAACTACGAGCAGTACTTC.

The V gene is TRBV20-1, the J gene TRBJ1-5; D is perhaps TRBD1 (5 bases). The CDR3 is made up of 14 amino acids. Germline values: CDR1 DFQATT, CDR2 SNEGSKA (reference sequence). With 3 bases removed from V and 2 bases from J, the gap between germline ends came to 11 bases. The CDR3 region has the DNA TGCAGTGCTAGCTGGGGGGTCGGCAATCAGCCCCAGCATTTT. Protein sequence: CSASWGVGNQPQHF.